The rows below give T cell receptor beta chains drawn from one sample of a study of blood T cell repertoires in COVID-19. The table came from immunoSEQ multiplex PCR; TCRdb's copy has only in-frame clones and leaves some out. The data contain roughly 140,000 clones, around 74% of them singletons. The sequenced material came from peripheral blood. Every receptor here comes from an elderly woman with acute or convalescent COVID-19. The CDR3 runs from the conserved cysteine through the conserved F or W. The order of the fields is J gene, clone size, V gene, D gene, CDR3 protein, CDR3 DNA. A D gene is named only where the DNA matches it firmly. Clone size is not always given. Where it is, it says once, few, many or a class for expanded clones.

j_gene: TRBJ2-3; abundance: -; v_gene: TRBV7-3; d_gene: TRBD1; CDR3aa: CASCHRQGSTDTQYF; CDR3nt: TGTGCCAGCTGCCATCGACAGGGAAGCACAGATACGCAGTATTTT
j_gene: TRBJ1-6; abundance: -; v_gene: TRBV6-5; d_gene: -; CDR3aa: CASSYEPSSYNSPLHF; CDR3nt: TGTGCCAGCAGTTACGAGCCGAGCTCCTATAATTCACCCCTCCACTTT
j_gene: TRBJ1-4; abundance: few; v_gene: TRBV7-9; d_gene: -; CDR3aa: CASSLIQGGKLFF; CDR3nt: TGTGCCAGCAGCTTAATCCAAGGCGGAAAACTGTTTTTT
j_gene: TRBJ1-2; abundance: -; v_gene: TRBV9; d_gene: -; CDR3aa: CASSVASQASLWGYTF; CDR3nt: TGTGCCAGCAGCGTGGCCTCACAGGCGTCTCTTTGGGGCTACACCTTC
j_gene: TRBJ2-2; abundance: once; v_gene: TRBV6-4; d_gene: TRBD2; CDR3aa: CASSDGLAGSTGELFF; CDR3nt: TGTGCCAGCAGTGACGGACTAGCGGGAAGCACCGGGGAGCTGTTTTTT
j_gene: TRBJ1-3; abundance: -; v_gene: TRBV5-8; d_gene: -; CDR3aa: CASSYFHSTSGNTIYF; CDR3nt: TGTGCCAGCAGCTACTTCCATAGCACCTCTGGAAACACCATATATTTT
j_gene: TRBJ2-2; abundance: -; v_gene: TRBV10-2; d_gene: TRBD2; CDR3aa: CASRGVSGRASSGELFF; CDR3nt: TGCGCCAGCAGAGGGGTTAGCGGGAGGGCCAGTTCCGGGGAGCTGTTTTTT
j_gene: TRBJ2-5; abundance: -; v_gene: TRBV19; d_gene: -; CDR3aa: CASNSYQETQYF; CDR3nt: TGTGCCAGTAATTCGTACCAAGAGACCCAGTACTTC
j_gene: TRBJ1-6; abundance: -; v_gene: TRBV30; d_gene: -; CDR3aa: CAWSDQGSSPLHF; CDR3nt: TGTGCCTGGAGCGATCAGGGGAGTTCACCCCTCCACTTT
j_gene: TRBJ2-1; abundance: -; v_gene: TRBV5-4; d_gene: TRBD2; CDR3aa: CASSLVRLAGGLGNEQFF; CDR3nt: TGTGCCAGCAGCTTGGTTCGTCTAGCGGGAGGGCTCGGCAATGAGCAGTTCTTC
j_gene: TRBJ2-1; abundance: -; v_gene: TRBV19; d_gene: -; CDR3aa: CASSQPGITPFRVEQFF; CDR3nt: TGTGCCAGTAGTCAACCGGGTATAACCCCATTTCGTGTTGAGCAGTTCTTC
j_gene: TRBJ2-3; abundance: -; v_gene: TRBV30; d_gene: -; CDR3aa: CAWTGGSTDTQYF; CDR3nt: TGTGCCTGGACCGGAGGGTCCACAGATACGCAGTATTTT
j_gene: TRBJ1-1; abundance: few; v_gene: TRBV19; d_gene: -; CDR3aa: CASSIGGRNTEAFF; CDR3nt: TGTGCCAGTAGTATAGGTGGCAGGAACACTGAAGCTTTCTTT
j_gene: TRBJ2-2; abundance: -; v_gene: TRBV19; d_gene: -; CDR3aa: CASKSDSTFGAGELFF; CDR3nt: TGTGCCAGTAAGTCGGACTCCACTTTTGGCGCCGGGGAGCTGTTTTTT
j_gene: TRBJ2-7; abundance: -; v_gene: TRBV7-2; d_gene: -; CDR3aa: CASSLAGALVYEQYF; CDR3nt: TGTGCCAGCAGCTTAGCAGGGGCCCTCGTTTACGAGCAGTACTTC
j_gene: TRBJ1-3; abundance: few; v_gene: TRBV6-5; d_gene: -; CDR3aa: CASSYEAGMRNTIYF; CDR3nt: TGTGCCAGCAGTTACGAAGCGGGCATGAGAAACACCATATATTTT
j_gene: TRBJ1-1; abundance: once; v_gene: TRBV7-8; d_gene: TRBD1; CDR3aa: CASSFAGQGLNTEAFF; CDR3nt: TGTGCCAGCAGCTTCGCGGGACAGGGGCTGAACACTGAAGCTTTCTTT
j_gene: TRBJ2-7; abundance: -; v_gene: TRBV5-1; d_gene: TRBD2; CDR3aa: CASTLTSGSYEQYF; CDR3nt: TGCGCCAGCACTCTGACTAGCGGGAGTTACGAGCAGTACTTC
j_gene: TRBJ1-2; abundance: -; v_gene: TRBV29-1; d_gene: TRBD1; CDR3aa: CSVAEGAWDYGYTF; CDR3nt: TGCAGCGTTGCCGAGGGGGCTTGGGACTATGGCTACACCTTC
j_gene: TRBJ2-4; abundance: -; v_gene: TRBV20-1; d_gene: -; CDR3aa: CSASISKNIQYF; CDR3nt: TGCAGTGCTAGTATCTCCAAAAACATTCAGTACTTC
j_gene: TRBJ2-7; abundance: -; v_gene: TRBV27; d_gene: -; CDR3aa: CASRRTLLAYEQYF; CDR3nt: TGTGCCAGCAGGCGGACTCTACTAGCCTACGAGCAGTACTTC
j_gene: TRBJ1-5; abundance: once; v_gene: TRBV7-2; d_gene: TRBD1; CDR3aa: CASGGQGGIQPQHF; CDR3nt: TGTGCCAGCGGAGGACAGGGGGGCATTCAGCCCCAGCATTTT
j_gene: TRBJ1-5; abundance: -; v_gene: TRBV6-2/TRBV6-3; d_gene: TRBD1; CDR3aa: CASSTDRESQPQHF; CDR3nt: TGTGCCAGCAGTACGGACAGGGAATCTCAGCCCCAGCATTTT
j_gene: TRBJ1-1; abundance: -; v_gene: TRBV29-1; d_gene: -; CDR3aa: CSVEGQVNTEAFF; CDR3nt: TGCAGCGTTGAGGGCCAGGTGAACACTGAAGCTTTCTTT
j_gene: TRBJ1-3; abundance: -; v_gene: TRBV2; d_gene: -; CDR3aa: CASSIPGLAGNTIYF; CDR3nt: TGTGCCAGCAGCATCCCGGGACTAGCTGGAAACACCATATATTTT
j_gene: TRBJ2-1; abundance: -; v_gene: TRBV28; d_gene: -; CDR3aa: CASSLGQSSYNEQFF; CDR3nt: TGTGCCAGCAGTTTAGGACAAAGCTCCTACAATGAGCAGTTCTTC
j_gene: TRBJ2-3; abundance: few; v_gene: TRBV25-1; d_gene: -; CDR3aa: CASSVAEGLHTQYF; CDR3nt: TGTGCCAGCAGTGTAGCCGAGGGATTGCATACGCAGTATTTT
j_gene: TRBJ1-4; abundance: -; v_gene: TRBV9; d_gene: -; CDR3aa: CASSAQGWTNEKLFF; CDR3nt: TGTGCCAGCAGCGCACAGGGTTGGACTAATGAAAAACTGTTTTTT
j_gene: TRBJ2-1; abundance: -; v_gene: TRBV19; d_gene: -; CDR3aa: CASSQGGAVGEQFF; CDR3nt: TGTGCCAGTAGCCAAGGGGGGGCCGTGGGTGAGCAGTTCTTC
j_gene: TRBJ1-3; abundance: -; v_gene: TRBV4-3; d_gene: -; CDR3aa: CASSQDTSGVGGNTIYF; CDR3nt: TGCGCCAGCAGCCAAGATACCTCAGGGGTCGGTGGAAACACCATATATTTT
j_gene: TRBJ1-1; abundance: once; v_gene: TRBV9; d_gene: -; CDR3aa: CASSQGMNTEAFF; CDR3nt: TGTGCCAGCAGCCAGGGGATGAACACTGAAGCTTTCTTT
j_gene: TRBJ1-4; abundance: -; v_gene: TRBV5-1; d_gene: -; CDR3aa: CASSLGGGSNEKLFF; CDR3nt: TGCGCCAGCAGCTTGGGAGGGGGATCTAATGAAAAACTGTTTTTT
j_gene: TRBJ2-1; abundance: -; v_gene: TRBV25-1; d_gene: -; CDR3aa: CASSYLGGNEQFF; CDR3nt: TGTGCCAGCAGCTATCTGGGGGGCAATGAGCAGTTCTTC
j_gene: TRBJ1-2; abundance: -; v_gene: TRBV9; d_gene: TRBD1; CDR3aa: CASSVEGQGAHYGYTF; CDR3nt: TGTGCCAGCAGCGTAGAAGGACAGGGGGCTCACTATGGCTACACCTTC
j_gene: TRBJ2-1; abundance: -; v_gene: TRBV7-2; d_gene: TRBD2; CDR3aa: CASSLQRETVLFF; CDR3nt: TGTGCCAGCAGCCTCCAGCGGGAGACGGTGTTGTTCTTC
j_gene: TRBJ1-6; abundance: -; v_gene: TRBV4-3; d_gene: -; CDR3aa: CASSQEVGGNSPLHF; CDR3nt: TGCGCCAGCAGCCAAGAGGTCGGGGGAAATTCACCCCTCCACTTT
j_gene: TRBJ1-2; abundance: once; v_gene: TRBV4-1; d_gene: -; CDR3aa: CASSQDSGVRNYGYTF; CDR3nt: TGCGCCAGCAGCCAAGATAGCGGGGTACGTAACTATGGCTACACCTTC
j_gene: TRBJ1-5; abundance: -; v_gene: TRBV6-5; d_gene: TRBD1; CDR3aa: CASRATGASNQPQHF; CDR3nt: TGTGCCAGCAGAGCCACAGGGGCGAGCAATCAGCCCCAGCATTTT
j_gene: TRBJ1-6; abundance: -; v_gene: TRBV7-6; d_gene: -; CDR3aa: CASSAREQNNSPLHF; CDR3nt: TGTGCCAGCAGCGCCCGGGAACAGAATAATTCACCCCTCCACTTT
j_gene: TRBJ2-6; abundance: -; v_gene: TRBV30; d_gene: -; CDR3aa: CAWSLGSNLWSGANVLTF; CDR3nt: TGTGCCTGGAGTCTAGGGAGCAATTTGTGGTCAGGGGCCAACGTCCTGACTTTC
j_gene: TRBJ2-2; abundance: -; v_gene: TRBV19; d_gene: -; CDR3aa: CASSIGGVRATGELFF; CDR3nt: TGTGCCAGTAGTATAGGGGGGGTTAGGGCCACCGGGGAGCTGTTTTTT
j_gene: TRBJ1-1; abundance: -; v_gene: TRBV18; d_gene: TRBD1; CDR3aa: CASSLGQGITEAFF; CDR3nt: TGTGCCAGCTCGTTGGGACAGGGGATCACTGAAGCTTTCTTT
j_gene: TRBJ2-7; abundance: -; v_gene: TRBV5-1; d_gene: TRBD2; CDR3aa: CASSSTSGRGFHEQYF; CDR3nt: TGCGCCAGCAGCTCGACTAGCGGGAGGGGATTTCACGAGCAGTACTTC
j_gene: TRBJ1-4; abundance: -; v_gene: TRBV9; d_gene: TRBD1; CDR3aa: CASSVGTGRYEKLFF; CDR3nt: TGTGCCAGCAGCGTAGGGACAGGGAGATATGAAAAACTGTTTTTT
j_gene: TRBJ2-7; abundance: -; v_gene: TRBV27; d_gene: TRBD1; CDR3aa: CASSPRTGSYEQYF; CDR3nt: TGTGCCAGCAGTCCCCGGACAGGGTCCTACGAGCAGTACTTC
j_gene: TRBJ2-3; abundance: -; v_gene: TRBV7-3; d_gene: -; CDR3aa: CASSLRQGGSDTQYF; CDR3nt: TGTGCCAGCAGCTTACGGCAGGGAGGATCAGATACGCAGTATTTT
j_gene: TRBJ1-1; abundance: -; v_gene: TRBV5-1; d_gene: -; CDR3aa: CASSLRSGLNTEAFF; CDR3nt: TGCGCCAGCAGCTTGAGGTCAGGGTTGAACACTGAAGCTTTCTTT
j_gene: TRBJ2-7; abundance: -; v_gene: TRBV19; d_gene: -; CDR3aa: CASSTWTAQTYEQYF; CDR3nt: TGTGCCAGTAGTACATGGACAGCACAGACCTACGAGCAGTACTTC
j_gene: TRBJ2-3; abundance: -; v_gene: TRBV5-6; d_gene: TRBD2; CDR3aa: CASSFLLAGGTSTDTQYF; CDR3nt: TGTGCCAGCAGCTTCCTGCTAGCGGGGGGAACTAGCACAGATACGCAGTATTTT
j_gene: TRBJ1-1; abundance: -; v_gene: TRBV9; d_gene: -; CDR3aa: CASSGAGDTEAFF; CDR3nt: TGTGCCAGCAGCGGAGCAGGGGACACTGAAGCTTTCTTT
j_gene: TRBJ1-5; abundance: -; v_gene: TRBV19; d_gene: -; CDR3aa: CASSTGQAPNQPQHF; CDR3nt: TGTGCCAGTAGTACCGGACAAGCTCCCAATCAGCCCCAGCATTTT
j_gene: TRBJ2-2; abundance: -; v_gene: TRBV30; d_gene: TRBD1; CDR3aa: CAWKQGVETGELFF; CDR3nt: TGTGCCTGGAAACAGGGGGTTGAGACCGGGGAGCTGTTTTTT
j_gene: TRBJ2-5; abundance: -; v_gene: TRBV7-3; d_gene: TRBD2; CDR3aa: CASSLTSSSGGAETQYF; CDR3nt: TGTGCCAGCAGCTTAACCTCGTCTAGCGGGGGGGCAGAGACCCAGTACTTC
j_gene: TRBJ1-2; abundance: -; v_gene: TRBV12-3/TRBV12-4; d_gene: -; CDR3aa: CASSNRDYGYTF; CDR3nt: TGTGCCAGCAGCAACAGAGACTATGGCTACACCTTC
j_gene: TRBJ2-7; abundance: once; v_gene: TRBV30; d_gene: -; CDR3aa: CAWSPQGTQYF; CDR3nt: TGTGCCTGGAGTCCTCAGGGAACGCAGTACTTC
j_gene: TRBJ1-6; abundance: -; v_gene: TRBV29-1; d_gene: TRBD1; CDR3aa: CSVRTGEDSPLHF; CDR3nt: TGCAGCGTTCGGACAGGGGAGGATTCACCCCTCCACTTT
j_gene: TRBJ2-6; abundance: -; v_gene: TRBV5-1; d_gene: -; CDR3aa: CASSSGGNSGANVLTF; CDR3nt: TGCGCCAGCTCCTCTGGGGGCAACTCTGGGGCCAACGTCCTGACTTTC
j_gene: TRBJ2-5; abundance: -; v_gene: TRBV9; d_gene: TRBD1; CDR3aa: CASSVGRTGYNGETQYF; CDR3nt: TGTGCCAGCAGCGTAGGTCGGACAGGGTATAACGGGGAGACCCAGTACTTC
j_gene: TRBJ2-1; abundance: -; v_gene: TRBV7-7; d_gene: TRBD2; CDR3aa: CASSLTGGPANEQFF; CDR3nt: TGTGCCAGCAGCTTAACGGGAGGGCCCGCCAATGAGCAGTTCTTC